The rows below give T cell receptor beta chains drawn from one sample of a study of beta chain features in type 1 diabetes. The assay was immunoSEQ multiplex PCR, and TCRdb's table has in-frame clones only and misses some. Of around 430,000 clones listed, approximately 28% are singletons. Sequencing used naive CD4+ T cells from blood. The source is a man between 18 and 29 years old in good health. Each CDR3 is given with its conserved first and last residue. A D gene is named only where the DNA matches it firmly. Clone size is stated in some rows and not others, as once, few, many or a class when expanded.

V gene,clone size,D gene,J gene,CDR3 protein,CDR3 DNA
TRBV9,NA,NA,TRBJ2-1,CASSNTSLGYNEQFF,TGTGCCAGCAGCAATACCTCACTAGGGTACAATGAGCAGTTCTTC
TRBV30,NA,NA,TRBJ1-4,CAWSPSDSRPNEKLFF,TGTGCCTGGAGTCCATCGGACTCCCGACCTAATGAAAAACTGTTTTTT
TRBV10-3,NA,NA,TRBJ2-2,CAISRTESGELFF,TGTGCCATCAGTAGGACAGAATCCGGGGAGCTGTTTTTT
TRBV4-2,NA,NA,TRBJ2-1,CASSQAQPYNEQFF,TGTGCCAGCAGCCAAGCACAGCCATACAATGAGCAGTTCTTC
TRBV30,NA,NA,TRBJ1-5,CAWSSVTRGNQPQHF,TGTGCCTGGAGTTCGGTAACCAGGGGCAATCAGCCCCAGCATTTT
TRBV15,NA,NA,TRBJ1-5,CATSIGRYSNQPQHF,TGTGCCACCAGCATCGGACGGTATAGCAATCAGCCCCAGCATTTT
TRBV30,few,TRBD2,TRBJ2-1,CAWSRLAGGNEQFF,TGTGCCTGGAGTAGATTAGCGGGCGGCAATGAGCAGTTCTTC
TRBV7-3,few,NA,TRBJ2-1,CASSLTPPEQFF,TGTGCCAGCAGCTTAACTCCCCCCGAGCAGTTCTTC
TRBV30,few,NA,TRBJ2-7,CAWSVRPYEQYF,TGTGCCTGGAGTGTACGGCCCTACGAGCAGTACTTC
TRBV6-1,NA,NA,TRBJ2-5,CASSEGTWYQETQYF,TGTGCCAGCAGTGAAGGGACATGGTACCAAGAGACCCAGTACTTC
TRBV25-1,few,NA,TRBJ1-1,CASSDPGRGNTEAFF,TGTGCCAGCAGTGATCCAGGGCGCGGAAACACTGAAGCTTTCTTT
TRBV4-1,NA,TRBD1,TRBJ1-4,CASSQAGTGNEKLFF,TGCGCCAGCAGCCAAGCCGGGACAGGGAATGAAAAACTGTTTTTT
TRBV27,NA,NA,TRBJ1-4,CASRGVGIGEKLFF,TGTGCCAGCAGAGGGGTCGGGATCGGGGAAAAACTGTTTTTT
TRBV5-1,NA,NA,TRBJ2-5,CASSLAAGDGKTQYF,TGCGCCAGCAGCTTGGCGGCAGGGGATGGAAAGACCCAGTACTTC
TRBV7-2,once,TRBD1,TRBJ2-6,CASSLGQGAPGANVLTF,TGTGCCAGCAGCCTGGGACAGGGGGCCCCTGGGGCCAACGTCCTGACTTTC
TRBV5-6,NA,TRBD2,TRBJ2-3,CASSELRGSRTDTQYF,TGTGCCAGCAGCGAGCTCCGCGGGAGTCGAACAGATACGCAGTATTTT
TRBV7-2,NA,NA,TRBJ2-5,CASSPRRMYQETQYF,TGTGCCAGCAGCCCTCGGAGGATGTACCAAGAGACCCAGTACTTC
TRBV30,few,NA,TRBJ2-5,CAWSVSRETQYF,TGTGCCTGGAGTGTGAGTCGGGAGACCCAGTACTTC
TRBV10-3,few,NA,TRBJ2-1,CAITDPGVSSYNEQFF,TGTGCCATCACCGATCCGGGAGTGAGCTCCTACAATGAGCAGTTCTTC
TRBV4-1,NA,NA,TRBJ2-3,CASSQAGADTQYF,TGCGCCAGCAGCCAAGCTGGGGCAGATACGCAGTATTTT
TRBV7-8,NA,TRBD2,TRBJ2-1,CASSSGSGGYNEQFF,TGTGCCAGCAGCTCGGGTAGCGGGGGGTACAATGAGCAGTTCTTC
TRBV5-4,NA,NA,TRBJ2-5,CASSSGAFKETQYF,TGTGCCAGCAGCTCGGGAGCTTTCAAAGAGACCCAGTACTTC
TRBV7-9,few,NA,TRBJ1-4,CASSFGQQTNEKLFF,TGTGCCAGCAGCTTCGGACAGCAAACTAATGAAAAACTGTTTTTT
TRBV9,NA,NA,TRBJ2-4,CASSVEGSSESKNIQYF,TGTGCCAGCAGCGTAGAGGGCAGCTCAGAGTCCAAAAACATTCAGTACTTC
TRBV5-1,few,TRBD2,TRBJ2-5,CASSLAGTSGVQETQYF,TGCGCCAGCAGCTTGGCCGGGACTAGCGGGGTCCAAGAGACCCAGTACTTC
TRBV30,NA,TRBD2,TRBJ2-3,CAWRLPGLAGGPKDTQYF,TGTGCCTGGAGGCTACCGGGACTAGCGGGAGGGCCGAAAGATACGCAGTATTTT
TRBV2,few,NA,TRBJ1-1,CASRGSYNTEAFF,TGTGCCAGCAGGGGTTCTTACAACACTGAAGCTTTCTTT
TRBV6-5,NA,NA,TRBJ2-7,CASSQDRAAGEQYF,TGTGCCAGCAGCCAGGATCGGGCAGCAGGCGAGCAGTACTTC
TRBV6-1,NA,NA,TRBJ1-5,CASSGESNQPQHF,TGTGCCAGCAGTGGGGAGAGCAATCAGCCCCAGCATTTT
TRBV30,NA,NA,TRBJ1-5,CAWSVTTYNQPQHF,TGTGCCTGGAGTGTAACGACATACAATCAGCCCCAGCATTTT
TRBV10-3,NA,NA,TRBJ2-4,CAISSELAKNIQYF,TGTGCCATCAGTTCCGAACTAGCCAAAAACATTCAGTACTTC
TRBV4-3,few,NA,TRBJ2-7,CASSHYPPGPGSGEQYF,TGCGCCAGCAGCCACTATCCCCCGGGACCGGGGTCGGGAGAGCAGTACTTC
TRBV19,NA,TRBD1,TRBJ2-7,CASSSQGASYEQYF,TGTGCCAGTAGTTCTCAGGGGGCATCCTACGAGCAGTACTTC
TRBV7-2,NA,NA,TRBJ1-1,CASSFGLLESTEAFF,TGTGCCAGCAGCTTCGGACTCTTAGAGAGCACTGAAGCTTTCTTT
TRBV29-1,NA,TRBD1,TRBJ1-1,CSGMGQANTEAFF,TGCAGCGGGATGGGACAGGCGAACACTGAAGCTTTCTTT
TRBV30,few,NA,TRBJ2-7,CAWRPDRSSYEQYF,TGTGCCTGGAGACCCGATAGGAGCTCCTACGAGCAGTACTTC
TRBV2,few,NA,TRBJ1-3,CASSDERGGNTIYF,TGTGCCAGCAGTGACGAGCGGGGAGGAAACACCATATATTTT
TRBV9,few,TRBD2,TRBJ2-1,CASSVDSGTNLYYNEQFF,TGTGCCAGCAGCGTAGATAGCGGGACCAACCTTTACTACAATGAGCAGTTCTTC
TRBV29-1,few,NA,TRBJ2-6,CSVGGAGARPGANVLTF,TGCAGCGTTGGGGGTGCAGGGGCTAGGCCTGGGGCCAACGTCCTGACTTTC
TRBV30,few,TRBD1,TRBJ1-5,CAWRATGVNQPQHF,TGTGCCTGGAGAGCTACAGGGGTGAATCAGCCCCAGCATTTT
TRBV9,NA,TRBD1,TRBJ2-1,CASSAWTGYNEQFF,TGTGCCAGCAGCGCATGGACAGGGTACAATGAGCAGTTCTTC
TRBV30,NA,NA,TRBJ2-6,CAWSEQGAVGANVLTF,TGTGCCTGGAGTGAGCAAGGGGCAGTGGGGGCCAACGTCCTGACTTTC
TRBV9,NA,TRBD2,TRBJ2-5,CASSVGGGEETQYF,TGTGCCAGCAGCGTAGGCGGGGGGGAAGAGACCCAGTACTTC
TRBV29-1,NA,NA,TRBJ1-1,CSADKTNTEAFF,TGCAGCGCCGACAAGACGAACACTGAAGCTTTCTTT
TRBV7-9,few,TRBD1,TRBJ2-1,CASSLAGTGGMNEQFF,TGTGCCAGCAGCTTAGCCGGGACAGGGGGCATGAATGAGCAGTTCTTC
TRBV21-1,NA,NA,TRBJ2-7,CASSKDYHYEQYF,TGTGCCAGCAGCAAGGATTATCACTACGAGCAGTACTTC
TRBV30,NA,TRBD2,TRBJ2-5,CAWSVGGAGRTQYF,TGTGCCTGGAGTGTCGGGGGGGCCGGGCGGACCCAGTACTTC
TRBV29-1,NA,NA,TRBJ2-6,CSVTGGANVLTF,TGCAGCGTTACAGGTGGGGCCAACGTCCTGACTTTC
TRBV5-1,few,NA,TRBJ2-7,CASSRDYYEQYF,TGCGCCAGCAGCAGGGATTACTACGAGCAGTACTTC